The sequence of this T cell receptor (beta chain) was determined in a study of OX40 agonist ivuxolimab in advanced cancers. The method was immunoSEQ multiplex PCR; TCRdb's version includes in-frame clones alone and lacks a portion of them. The sample lists 55,000 to 75,000 clones, around four fifths occurring once. V lost 0 bases and J 2 bases, leaving 10 bases between the germline ends. Germline assignment: CDR1 LNHNV and CDR2 YYDKDF (reference sequence). This CDR3 spans 15 amino acids. The sequence was obtained from an adult with an advanced solid tumor such as melanoma, head and neck, liver or kidney cancer. The rearrangement uses TRBV15 and TRBJ2-5, with a weak D call TRBD2 (6 bases). The sequencing here drew on CD4+ or CD8+ T cells sorted from blood, taken in a trial of the OX40 agonist ivuxolimab. CDR3 coding DNA: TGTGCCACCAGCAGAGATGGGGGGACTCAAGAGACCCAGTACTTC. Translation: CATSRDGGTQETQYF.